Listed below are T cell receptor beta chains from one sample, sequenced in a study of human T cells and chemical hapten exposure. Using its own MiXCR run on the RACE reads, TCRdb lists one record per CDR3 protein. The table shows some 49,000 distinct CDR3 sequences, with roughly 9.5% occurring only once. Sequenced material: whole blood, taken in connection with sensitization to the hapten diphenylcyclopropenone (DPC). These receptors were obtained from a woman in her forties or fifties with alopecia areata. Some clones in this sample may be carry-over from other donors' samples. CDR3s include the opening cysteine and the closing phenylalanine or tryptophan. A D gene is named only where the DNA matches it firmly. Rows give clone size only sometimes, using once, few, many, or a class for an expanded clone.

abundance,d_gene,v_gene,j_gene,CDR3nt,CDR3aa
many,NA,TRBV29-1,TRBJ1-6,TGCAGCGCTGGGCGGCAGGGTTGCTCCTATAATTCACCCCTCCACTTT,CSAGRQGCSYNSPLHF
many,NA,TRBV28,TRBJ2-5,TGTGCCAGCAGCCGCTTTCAAGAGGGGACCCAGTACTTC,CASSRFQEGTQYF
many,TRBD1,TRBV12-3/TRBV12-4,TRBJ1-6,TGTGCCAGCAGCCCGACAGGGGAAAATTCACCCCTCCACTTT,CASSPTGENSPLHF
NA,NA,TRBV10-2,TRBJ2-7,TGCGCCAGCAATGGGGAGCGGGTGTCCTACGAGCAGTACTTC,CASNGERVSYEQYF
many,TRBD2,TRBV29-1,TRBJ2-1,TGCAGCGCCTCCGGGACTAGCGGGAGTTTGAGTCGCGATGAGCAGTTCTTC,CSASGTSGSLSRDEQFF
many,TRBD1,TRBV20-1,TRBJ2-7,TGCAGTGCTAAGGGACAGAGAGTCTACGAGCAGTACTTC,CSAKGQRVYEQYF
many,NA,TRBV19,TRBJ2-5,TGTGCCAGTAGACAGGGCTGGGGCCAAGAGACCCAGTACTTC,CASRQGWGQETQYF
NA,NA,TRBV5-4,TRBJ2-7,TGTGCCAGCAGCTCTCAAGCGGCCTCCTACGAGCAGTACTTC,CASSSQAASYEQYF
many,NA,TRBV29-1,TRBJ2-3,TGCAGCGTTGAAGGGGATGCAGATACGCAGTATTTT,CSVEGDADTQYF
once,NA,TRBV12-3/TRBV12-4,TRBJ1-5,TGTGCCAGCAGTTTATATAGCAGCGAGCAGCCCCAGCATTTT,CASSLYSSEQPQHF
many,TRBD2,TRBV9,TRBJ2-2,TGTGCCAGCAGGGGACTAGTAGAAACCGGGGAGCTGTTTTTT,CASRGLVETGELFF
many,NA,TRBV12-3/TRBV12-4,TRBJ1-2,TGTGCCAGCAGTGGGGACCCCGGCAGCTATGGCTACACCTTC,CASSGDPGSYGYTF
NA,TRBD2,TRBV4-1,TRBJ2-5,TGCGCCAGCAGCCAAGTACTAGCGGGAGGAGAGACCCAGTACTTC,CASSQVLAGGETQYF
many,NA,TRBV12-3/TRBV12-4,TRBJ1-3,TGTGCCAGCACCCCAGTAAAGGGGCTTAGTGGAAACACCATATATTTT,CASTPVKGLSGNTIYF
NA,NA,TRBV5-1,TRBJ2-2,TGCGCCAGCAGTCAAGGGACCGGGGAGCTGTTTTTT,CASSQGTGELFF
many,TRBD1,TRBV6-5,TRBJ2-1,TGTGCCAGCAGGACCGGGACAGCCTCCTACAATGAGCAGTTCTTC,CASRTGTASYNEQFF
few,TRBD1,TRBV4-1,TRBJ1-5,TGCGCCAGCAGCCAAGTGACAGGGTATAGCAATCAGCCCCAGCATTTT,CASSQVTGYSNQPQHF
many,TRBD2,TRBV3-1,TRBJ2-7,TGTGCCAGCAGCCAAGATTCACTAGCGGGAGTGGATTGGTACGAGCAGTACTTC,CASSQDSLAGVDWYEQYF
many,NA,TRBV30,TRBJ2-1,TGTGCCTGGAGCCCCCCCCGGCGTGCCTACAATGAGCAGTTCTTC,CAWSPPRRAYNEQFF
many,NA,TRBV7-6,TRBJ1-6,TGTGCCAGCAGCTCCGACAGAGAATCACCCCTCCACTTT,CASSSDRESPLHF
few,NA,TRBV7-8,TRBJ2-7,TGTGCCAGCAGCAAATCTAGACAGGAGACCTACGAGCAGTACTTC,CASSKSRQETYEQYF
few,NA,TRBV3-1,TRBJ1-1,TGTGCCAGCAGCCCGTTCTATGGGGTCACTGAAGCTTTCTTT,CASSPFYGVTEAFF
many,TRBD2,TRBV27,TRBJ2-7,TGTGCCAGCAGTCCCTGGATGCTAGCGGGAGGTATCTACGAGCAGTACTTC,CASSPWMLAGGIYEQYF
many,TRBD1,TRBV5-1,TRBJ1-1,TGCGCCAGCAGCTCCAGGGGGGGTCGGATGAACACTGAAGCTTTCTTT,CASSSRGGRMNTEAFF
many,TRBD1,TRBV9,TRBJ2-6,TGTGCCAGCAGCAACCGGGACAGGGGCTCTGGGGCCAACGTCCTGACTTTC,CASSNRDRGSGANVLTF
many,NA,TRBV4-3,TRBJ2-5,TGCGCCAGCAGCCAAGATACGGGGGAGACCCAGTACTTC,CASSQDTGETQYF
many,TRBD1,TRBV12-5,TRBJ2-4,TGTGCTAGTGGGGCCGGGACAGCCGGCAACATTCAGTACTTC,CASGAGTAGNIQYF
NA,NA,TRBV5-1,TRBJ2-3,TGCGCCAGCAGCTTGGAGTCGGAAGATACGCAGTATTTT,CASSLESEDTQYF
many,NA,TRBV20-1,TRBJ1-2,TGCAGTGCTTGGGACGGTTATTGGGGCTACACCTTC,CSAWDGYWGYTF